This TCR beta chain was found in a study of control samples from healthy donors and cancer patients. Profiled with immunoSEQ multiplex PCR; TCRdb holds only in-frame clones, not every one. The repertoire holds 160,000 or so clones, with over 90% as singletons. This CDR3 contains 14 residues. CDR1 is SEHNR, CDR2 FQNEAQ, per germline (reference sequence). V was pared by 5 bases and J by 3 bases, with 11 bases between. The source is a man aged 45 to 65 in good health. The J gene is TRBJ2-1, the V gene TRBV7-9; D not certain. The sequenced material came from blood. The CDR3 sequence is CASSTFSNYNEQFF. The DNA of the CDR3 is TGTGCCAGCAGCACCTTTAGCAACTACAATGAGCAGTTCTTC. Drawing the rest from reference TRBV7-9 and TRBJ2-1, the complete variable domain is DTGVSQNPRHKITKRGQNVTFRCDPISEHNRLYWYRQTLGQGPEFLTYFQNEAQLEKSRLLSDRFSAERPKGSFSTLEIQRTEQGDSAMYLCASSTFSNYNEQFFGPGTRLTVL.